This TCR beta chain came from a study of shared clonotypes between healthy human individuals. The assay was immunoSEQ multiplex PCR, and TCRdb's table has in-frame clones only and misses some. The sample has about 2,200,000 clones, about 93% seen once. Study observations and caveats: In this cohort, only blood was sampled, and tissue repertoires likely differ.

To note about this clone: What it recognizes is unknown.

CD45RO-negative, CCR7-positively selected cells formed the naive CD8 fraction, excluding terminally differentiated effector memory CD45RA+ cells. CDR3 length: 17 residues. V was shortened by 4 bases and J by 0 bases, with 19 bases between the two germline ends. Looked up from germline, CDR1 is SQVTM and CDR2 is ANQGSEA. The chain recombines TRBV29-1 with TRBJ2-1, with unresolved D. This clonotype originated in a young man in good health. Some clones in this sample may be carry-over from other donors' samples. The specimen sequenced was naive CD8+ T cells from PBMCs. CDR3 residues: CSVAGVQALFSYNEQFF. CDR3 sequence (DNA): TGCAGCGTTGCTGGGGTCCAGGCCCTTTTCTCCTACAATGAGCAGTTCTTC.